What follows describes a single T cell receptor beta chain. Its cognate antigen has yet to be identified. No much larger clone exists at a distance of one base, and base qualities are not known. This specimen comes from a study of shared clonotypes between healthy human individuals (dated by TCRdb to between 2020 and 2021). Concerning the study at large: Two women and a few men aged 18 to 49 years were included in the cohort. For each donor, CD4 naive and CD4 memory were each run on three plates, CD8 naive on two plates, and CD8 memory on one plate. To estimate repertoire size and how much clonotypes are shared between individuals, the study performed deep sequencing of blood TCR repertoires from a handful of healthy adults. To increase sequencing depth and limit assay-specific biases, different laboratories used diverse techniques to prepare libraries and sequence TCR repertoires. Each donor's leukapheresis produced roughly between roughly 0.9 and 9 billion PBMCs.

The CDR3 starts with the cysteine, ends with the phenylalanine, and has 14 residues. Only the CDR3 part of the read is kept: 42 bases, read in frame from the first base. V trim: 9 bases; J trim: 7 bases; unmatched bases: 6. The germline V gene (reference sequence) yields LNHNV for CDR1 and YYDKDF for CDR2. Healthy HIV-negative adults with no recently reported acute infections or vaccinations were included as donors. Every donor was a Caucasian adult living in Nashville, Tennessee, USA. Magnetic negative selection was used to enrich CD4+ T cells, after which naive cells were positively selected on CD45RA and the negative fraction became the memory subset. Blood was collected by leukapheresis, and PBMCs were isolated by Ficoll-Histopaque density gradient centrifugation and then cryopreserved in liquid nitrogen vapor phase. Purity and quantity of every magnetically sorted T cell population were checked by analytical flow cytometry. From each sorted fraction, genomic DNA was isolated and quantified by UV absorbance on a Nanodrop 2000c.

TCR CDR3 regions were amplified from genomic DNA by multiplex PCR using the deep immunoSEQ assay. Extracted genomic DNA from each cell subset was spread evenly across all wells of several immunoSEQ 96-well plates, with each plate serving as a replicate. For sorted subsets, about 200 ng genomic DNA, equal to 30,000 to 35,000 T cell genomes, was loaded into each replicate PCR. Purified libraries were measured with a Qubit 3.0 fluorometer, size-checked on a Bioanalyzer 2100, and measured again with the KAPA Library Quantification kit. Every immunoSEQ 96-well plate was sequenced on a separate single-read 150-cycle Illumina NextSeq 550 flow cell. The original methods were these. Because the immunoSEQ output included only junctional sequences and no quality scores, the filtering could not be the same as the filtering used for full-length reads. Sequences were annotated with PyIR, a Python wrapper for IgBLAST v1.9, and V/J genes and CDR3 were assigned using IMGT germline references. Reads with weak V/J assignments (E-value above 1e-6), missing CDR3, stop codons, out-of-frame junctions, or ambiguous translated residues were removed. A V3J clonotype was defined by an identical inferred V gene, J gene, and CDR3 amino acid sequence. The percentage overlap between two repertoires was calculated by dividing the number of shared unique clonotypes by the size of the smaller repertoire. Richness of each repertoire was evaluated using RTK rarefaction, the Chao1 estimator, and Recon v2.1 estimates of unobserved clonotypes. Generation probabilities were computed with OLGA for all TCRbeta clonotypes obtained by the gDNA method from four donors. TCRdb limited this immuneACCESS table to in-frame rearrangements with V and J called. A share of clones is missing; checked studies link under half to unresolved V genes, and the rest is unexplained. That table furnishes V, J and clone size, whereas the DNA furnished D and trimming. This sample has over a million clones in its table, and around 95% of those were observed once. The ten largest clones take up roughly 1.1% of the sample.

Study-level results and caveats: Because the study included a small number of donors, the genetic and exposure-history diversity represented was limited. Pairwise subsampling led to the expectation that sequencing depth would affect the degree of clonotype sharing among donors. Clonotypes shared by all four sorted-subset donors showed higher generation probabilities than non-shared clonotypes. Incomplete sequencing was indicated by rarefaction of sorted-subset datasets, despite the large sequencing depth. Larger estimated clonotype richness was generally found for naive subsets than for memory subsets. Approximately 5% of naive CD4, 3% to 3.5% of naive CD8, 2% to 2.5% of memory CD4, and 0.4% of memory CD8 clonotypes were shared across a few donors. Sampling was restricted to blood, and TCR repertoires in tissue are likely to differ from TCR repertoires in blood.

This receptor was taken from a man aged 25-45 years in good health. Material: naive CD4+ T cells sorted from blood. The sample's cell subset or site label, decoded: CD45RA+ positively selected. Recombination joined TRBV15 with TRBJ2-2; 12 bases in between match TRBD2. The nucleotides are TGTGCCACGAGGACTAGCGGGATTGTCGGGGAGCTGTTTTTT. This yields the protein CATRTSGIVGELFF.